Shown below are 13 T cell receptor beta chains from a single sample sequenced in a study of shared clonotypes between healthy human individuals. The data were produced by immunoSEQ multiplex PCR, yet TCRdb's version contains in-frame clones alone and is incomplete. This table has 2 million to 2.5 million clones, approximately 95% appearing once. The sample was naive CD4+ T cells from PBMCs. Subset in this sample: CD45RA+ positively selected. The receptors here all came from a man aged 18-30 years in good health. Some clones in this sample may be carry-over from other donors' samples.

The chain has TRBV6-5 and TRBJ2-2; D gene ambiguous. V was pared by 0 bases and J by 1 base, with 9 bases between. Germline assignment: CDR1 MNHEY and CDR2 SVGAGI. The length of the CDR3 is 16 residues. The CDR3 DNA sequence: TGTGCCAGCAGTTACTCGTTTCAGATGAACACCGGGGAGCTGTTTTTT. This encodes CASSYSFQMNTGELFF.

V gene TRBV15 combines with J gene TRBJ2-6; the D is unclear. Between the trimmed V and J ends, which lost 0 bases and 0 bases, there was a span of 12 bases. This CDR3 has 18 amino acids. Germline lookup yields CDR1 LNHNV and CDR2 YYDKDF (reference sequence). The CDR3 sequence is CATSRDRAGSSGANVLTF. The CDR3 DNA reads as TGTGCCACCAGCAGAGATCGAGCCGGTAGCTCTGGGGCCAACGTCCTGACTTTC.

The genes are TRBV4-2 and TRBJ2-3, with D tentatively TRBD1 (6 bases). CDR1 is LGHNA and CDR2 is YNFKEQ in the germline V gene. V gave up 1 base and J gave up 1 base, with 9 bases separating them. The CDR3 is made up of 15 amino acids. CDR3 DNA: TGTGCCAGCAGCCAAGGGGGGCTGGGCACAGATACGCAGTATTTT. It translates to CASSQGGLGTDTQYF.

This sequence joins TRBV5-1 and TRBJ2-7; possible D gene TRBD1, 6 bases. There are 16 residues in the CDR3. The ends were cut back, 4 bases at V and 3 bases at J, with 20 bases in the middle. Germline V gene lookup returns CDR1 SGHRS and CDR2 YFSETQ. CDR3 sequence: CASSPSFSGALYEQYF. For the CDR3, the DNA is TGCGCCAGCAGCCCGAGCTTCTCAGGGGCTCTCTACGAGCAGTACTTC.

The chain is built from TRBV7-2 and TRBJ1-6; TRBD1 agrees at 8 bases. The CDR3 spans 12 residues. Germline V gives CDR1 SGHTA, CDR2 FQGNSA. After removal of 10 bases from V and 10 bases from J, the junction contained 6 bases not matched to a gene. The CDR3 DNA follows: TGTGCCATTCGGACAGGGCGGTCACCCCTCCACTTT. Translated: CAIRTGRSPLHF.

The chain is built from TRBV1 and TRBJ2-1. TRBV1 is classified as a pseudogene. The CDR3 runs 12 residues. CDR3 region: CTSSQDHTGQFF. The DNA for the CDR3 is TGCACCAGCAGCCAAGATCACACTGGGCAGTTCTTC.

The rearrangement joins TRBV7-3 to TRBJ2-5; 12 nucleotides agree with TRBD2. The germline V gene encodes CDR1 SGHTA and CDR2 FQGTGA. V lost 4 bases and J lost 5; bases outside the gene matches: 8. CDR3 length equals 16 residues. CDR3: CASSSSRLAGVETQYF. The CDR3 coding sequence is TGTGCCAGCAGCTCATCCCGACTAGCGGGAGTGGAGACCCAGTACTTC.

This chain connects TRBV28 to TRBJ1-2; 9 bases match TRBD1. Per the germline V gene, CDR1 is MDHEN and CDR2 is SYDVKM. V trimming: 5 bases; J trimming: 8 bases; junction bases outside the gene matches: 9. The CDR3 is 14 residues long. CDR3 bases: TGTGCCAGCAGTCCAGGTGGGACAGGGAGGGGCTACACCTTC. It specifies CASSPGGTGRGYTF.

The V gene is TRBV2, the J gene TRBJ2-1, with 7 positions matching TRBD2. The CDR3 runs to 17 residues. The V gene's germline CDR1 is SNHLY and CDR2 FYNNEI. V shed 2 bases and J 5 bases; nucleotides not matched to a gene: 12. The chain's CDR3 is CASSENTWLAVNNEQFF. As DNA, the CDR3 is TGTGCCAGCAGTGAAAATACGTGGCTAGCGGTGAACAATGAGCAGTTCTTC.

Comments on this clone: Additional DNA sequences in this sample encode the identical CDR3. The V and J genes are TRBV5-1 and TRBJ2-5; TRBD1 or TRBD2 may be the D gene (6 bases each). Per germline, CDR1 SGHRS and CDR2 YFSETQ. CDR3 size: 14 residues. V lost 1 base and J lost 5, with 12 bases in between. In DNA, the CDR3 is TGCGCCAGCAGCTTGATGGGGGCGGGGGAGACCCAGTACTTC. Translating it yields CASSLMGAGETQYF.

The chain links TRBV18 to TRBJ2-1; 9 bases line up with TRBD2. Per the germline V gene, CDR1 is KGHSH and CDR2 is LQKENI. The CDR3 runs 16 residues. Trimming took 3 bases from V and 0 from J; bases not matched to a gene: 3. CDR3 in DNA: TGTGCCAGCTCACCGTATAGCGGGAGCTCCTACAATGAGCAGTTCTTC. Its translation: CASSPYSGSSYNEQFF.

V and J are TRBV28 and TRBJ2-1, with 10 nucleotides matching TRBD2. This CDR3 spans 13 amino acids. With V trimmed by 4 bases and J by 13 bases, 7 bases remained unmatched. The germline V gene encodes CDR1 MDHEN and CDR2 SYDVKM. As DNA, the CDR3 is TGTGCCAGCAGTTCCAGCGGGAGGGGTTCTCAGTTCTTC. This encodes CASSSSGRGSQFF.

A remark on this clone: The sample contains more than one DNA sequence encoding this CDR3. This sequence joins TRBV28 and TRBJ2-7, with D maybe TRBD1 (5 bases). Germline V gene lookup returns CDR1 MDHEN and CDR2 SYDVKM. V dropped 6 bases and J dropped 0 bases, with 12 bases sitting between them. The CDR3 runs 14 residues. CDR3 protein: CASRGQGSSYEQYF. The CDR3 coding sequence is TGTGCCAGCAGAGGGCAGGGAAGCTCCTACGAGCAGTACTTC.